The 26 T cell receptor beta chains in this list originate from one sample, sequenced in a study of blood T cell repertoires in COVID-19. Generated by immunoSEQ multiplex PCR, the TCRdb table keeps only in-frame clones and is missing some. The sample includes about 260,000 clones, about 84% of them seen just once. The sequenced sample was PBMCs or T cells enriched from blood (not recorded which). The receptors were gathered from a woman in her 50s who had recovered from COVID-19.

The V and J genes are TRBV11-3 and TRBJ2-1; possibly TRBD1 for D (5 bases). Germline CDR1 is SGHNT and CDR2 is YENEEA. The CDR3 totals 15 residues. V was pared by 4 bases and J by 7 bases, with 17 bases between. This CDR3 is CASSSQGAVGNEQFF. Written as DNA, the CDR3 is TGTGCCAGCAGCTCGCAGGGTGCGGTTGGAAATGAGCAGTTCTTC.

This chain links TRBV19 with TRBJ2-7; 7 nucleotides line up with TRBD1. The CDR3 has 12 residues. Germline V lookup: CDR1 LNHDA, CDR2 SQIVND (reference sequence). V was clipped by 6 bases and J by 1 base; unmatched bases: 0. CDR3: CASSRGSYEQYF. CDR3 in DNA: TGTGCCAGTAGCAGGGGGTCCTACGAGCAGTACTTC.

The chain carries TRBV5-1 and TRBJ1-1; 7 nucleotides line up with TRBD1. CDR3 length: 14 amino acids. The germline V gene encodes CDR1 SGHRS and CDR2 YFSETQ. V shed 4 bases, J shed 6 bases, and the junction held 9 bases outside the gene matches. The CDR3: CASSTWTGKPEAFF. The CDR3 coding sequence is TGCGCCAGCAGCACCTGGACAGGCAAGCCTGAAGCTTTCTTT.

As regards this clone: The junction departs from germline at one end; a sequencing error may be responsible. The chain employs TRBV9 and TRBJ2-3, with 7 bases identical to TRBD2. The CDR3 runs to 16 residues. CDR1 and CDR2 from the germline V gene are SGDLS and YYNGEE. CDR3 amino acids: CASSASGGSQDDRQYF. The CDR3, as DNA: TGTGCCAGCAGCGCCTCGGGGGGATCCCAAGACGATAGGCAGTATTTT.

The chain recombines TRBV14 with TRBJ2-2; possible D gene TRBD2, 5 bases. Deletions cut 3 bases from V and 9 bases from J, with 14 bases between. The CDR3 totals 14 residues. Germline-derived CDR1 and CDR2 are SGHDN and FVKESK. The CDR3 DNA reads TGTGCCAGCAGCCATGTCGGAGGACCCCGGGAGCTGTTTTTT. It translates to CASSHVGGPRELFF.

V gene TRBV7-9 combines with J gene TRBJ1-2, with 7 bases identical to TRBD1. The junction had 9 bases not matched to a gene; V was cut back by 6 bases and J by 5 bases. Germline V gene sequence: CDR1 SEHNR, CDR2 FQNEAQ (reference sequence). This CDR3 has 14 residues. CDR3 protein: CASSADREGYGYTF. As DNA, the CDR3 is TGTGCCAGCAGTGCTGACAGGGAAGGGTATGGCTACACCTTC.

Concerning this clone itself: One end of the junction does not line up with germline, which may come from a read error. The chain links TRBV7-2 to TRBJ1-5, with D maybe TRBD1 (6 bases). The CDR3 loop spans 15 amino acids. Germline V gene lookup returns CDR1 SGHTA and CDR2 FQGNSA. The CDR3 sequence: CVSSLATGNNQPQHF. DNA for the CDR3: TGTGTCAGCAGCTTAGCTACAGGGAACAATCAGCCCCAGCATTTT.

V usage is TRBV6-2 or TRBV6-3 and J usage is TRBJ1-5; TRBD1 aligns across 8 bases. CDR3 length: 17 residues. The junction had 11 bases not matched to a gene; V was cut back by 0 bases and J by 7 bases. The germline CDR1 and CDR2 sequences are MNHEY and SVGEGT. In DNA form, the CDR3 reads TGTGCCAGCAGTTACTCGATTCAACAGGGGGTTAACCAGCCCCAGCATTTT. Its protein product is CASSYSIQQGVNQPQHF.

The table lists this clone with a count of one. The chain combines TRBV19 with TRBJ2-1, with 9 bases identical to TRBD2. Per the germline V gene, CDR1 is LNHDA and CDR2 is SQIVND (reference sequence). With 3 bases clipped from V and 9 bases from J, the junction kept 6 bases outside the gene matches. This CDR3 is built from 14 residues. CDR3 residues: CASSISGSSFEQFF. DNA of the CDR3: TGTGCCAGTAGTATTAGCGGGAGTAGCTTTGAGCAGTTCTTC.

The chain recombines TRBV5-1 with TRBJ2-5, with 10 bases matching TRBD1. The CDR3 spans 15 residues. Germline V lookup: CDR1 SGHRS, CDR2 YFSETQ. Trimming took 4 bases from V and 5 from J; bases not matched to a gene: 8. The CDR3 here is CASSLRQGAGETQYF. The CDR3, as DNA: TGCGCCAGCAGCCTACGACAGGGGGCCGGGGAGACCCAGTACTTC.

V is TRBV6-2 or TRBV6-3 and J is TRBJ1-1; possible D gene TRBD1, 6 bases. V lost 5 bases and J 1 base, leaving 8 bases between the germline ends. The CDR3 extends over 13 amino acids. The germline gives CDR1 MNHEY, CDR2 SVGEGT. The CDR3 nucleotides read TGTGCCAGCAGTCTACAGGGGAACACTGAAGCTTTCTTT. Its translation is CASSLQGNTEAFF.

The J gene is TRBJ1-5, the V gene TRBV19; TRBD1 aligns across 7 bases. CDR3 length equals 15 residues. The V and J ends lost 5 bases and 0 bases, in that order; junction bases with no gene match: 4. Germline CDR1 reads LNHDA; CDR2 reads SQIVND (reference sequence). The CDR3 sequence is CASSQTGISNQPQHF. The CDR3 DNA sequence: TGTGCCAGTAGTCAGACAGGGATTAGCAATCAGCCCCAGCATTTT. Filled out from reference TRBV19 and TRBJ1-5, the complete variable domain reads DGGITQSPKYLFRKEGQNVTLSCEQNLNHDAMYWYRQDPGQGLRLIYYSQIVNDFQKGDIAEGYSVSREKKESFPLTVTSAQKNPTAFYLCASSQTGISNQPQHFGDGTRLSIL.

The chain combines TRBV7-2 with TRBJ2-7, with D hard to call. In germline, CDR1 is SGHTA, CDR2 FQGNSA. V lost 1 base, J lost 4 bases, and 14 bases lay in between. The CDR3 contains 15 residues. The CDR3 DNA is TGTGCCAGCAGCTTAGTTCCGACGGCGGATTACGAGCAGTACTTC. As protein: CASSLVPTADYEQYF.

This clone was detected only once. CDR3 loop: CASSRRTDSEQFF. Written as DNA, the CDR3 is TGTGCCAGCAGCCGCCGGACAGATAGTGAGCAGTTCTTC. The chain couples TRBV7-8 to TRBJ2-1, with D maybe TRBD1 (6 bases). The CDR3 sequence is 13 residues long. From germline, CDR1 is SGHVS and CDR2 FQNEAQ. Trimming took off 5 bases at V and 9 bases at J, with 14 bases between the two ends.

The chain uses TRBV10-3 and TRBJ2-3, with 8 bases lining up with TRBD1. The germline CDR1 and CDR2 sequences are ENHRY and SYGVKD. The CDR3 extends over 15 amino acids. The trim removed 3 bases at V and 5 bases at J, leaving 7 bases unmatched. The CDR3 protein is CAISEWDRRGDTQYF. In nucleotides, the CDR3 is TGTGCCATCAGTGAATGGGACAGGAGAGGAGATACGCAGTATTTT.

The chain joins TRBV30 to TRBJ1-5; unclear D gene. Trimming removed 5 bases at V and 0 bases at J, with 14 bases between. Germline V gene data show CDR1 as GTSNPN and CDR2 as SVGIG (reference sequence). This CDR3 has 15 residues. The CDR3 nucleotides read TGTGCCTGGTCCCGCGTCGGTCGTAGCAATCAGCCCCAGCATTTT. Translating gives CAWSRVGRSNQPQHF.

The chain is built from TRBV7-2 and TRBJ2-3, with D unresolved. Trimming stripped 5 bases from V and 0 bases from J, with 9 bases between. The CDR3 spans 14 residues. Germline V gene data show CDR1 as SGHTA and CDR2 as FQGNSA. As DNA, the CDR3 is TGTGCCAGCAGCAACTATTCTAGCACAGATACGCAGTATTTT. Protein: CASSNYSSTDTQYF.

V gene TRBV5-1 combines with J gene TRBJ1-6; D perhaps matches TRBD1 (6 bases). CDR1 SGHRS and CDR2 YFSETQ come from the germline V gene. Trimming took off 4 bases at V and 10 bases at J, with 15 bases between the two ends. The CDR3 has 14 residues. The DNA of the CDR3 is TGCGCCAGCAGCAACTCAGGGGAGGGATCACCCCTCCACTTT. Its translation: CASSNSGEGSPLHF.

This rearrangement joins TRBV18 to TRBJ2-2; 10 bases map to TRBD1. The CDR3 loop spans 16 amino acids. The germline gives CDR1 KGHSH, CDR2 LQKENI. The V gene end was trimmed by 1 base and the J gene end by 5 bases; junction bases not matched to a gene: 4. The CDR3 DNA follows: TGTGCCAGCTCACCACGAATGGGACAGGGGACCGGGGAGCTGTTTTTT. Protein: CASSPRMGQGTGELFF.

The chain employs TRBV7-9 and TRBJ1-1; D unclear. The germline CDR1 and CDR2 sequences are SEHNR and FQNEAQ (reference sequence). Trimming left V 5 bases short and J 1 base short, with 11 bases between. This CDR3 region has 14 residues. The CDR3 sequence: CASSRLSGNTEAFF. DNA of the CDR3: TGTGCCAGCAGCCGACTGAGCGGGAACACTGAAGCTTTCTTT.

This clone appeared a single time. The chain joins TRBV7-9 to TRBJ2-1; a possible D gene is TRBD2 (5 bases). The CDR3 extends over 15 amino acids. Trimming cost V 1 base and J 7 bases, with 14 bases left between them. Germline CDR1 SEHNR, CDR2 FQNEAQ (reference sequence). The CDR3 protein is CASSLERLAGNEQFF. The CDR3 region has the DNA TGTGCCAGCAGCTTAGAGCGTCTAGCTGGTAATGAGCAGTTCTTC.

J is TRBJ2-5 and V is TRBV24-1, with D possibly TRBD1 on 6 matching bases. This CDR3 has 15 amino acids. Looked up from germline, CDR1 is KGHDR and CDR2 is SFDVKD. The V end was cut by 4 bases, the J end by 5 bases, with 16 bases between. The CDR3 spells CATSDRGLPGETQYF. Here the CDR3 DNA reads TGTGCCACCAGTGACAGGGGTCTCCCAGGGGAGACCCAGTACTTC.

This clone has only one observation. This sequence joins TRBV4-3 and TRBJ2-5, with 9 positions matching TRBD2. CDR3 size: 17 residues. After removal of 1 base from V and 2 bases from J, the junction contained 8 bases not matched to a gene. The germline gives CDR1 LGHNA, CDR2 YSLEER. CDR3 nucleotide sequence: TGCGCCAGCAGCCAAGTAAATTCAGCGGGGGGACAAGAGACCCAGTACTTC. Its translation: CASSQVNSAGGQETQYF.

The chain joins TRBV7-9 to TRBJ2-1; the match to TRBD2 covers 11 bases. V was clipped by 5 bases and J by 4 bases; unmatched bases: 1. This CDR3 has 14 residues. CDR1 is SEHNR, CDR2 FQNEAQ, per germline (reference sequence). CDR3 DNA: TGTGCCAGCAGCACTAGCGGGAGTTACAATGAGCAGTTCTTC. Translating gives CASSTSGSYNEQFF. The full variable domain, with the rest looked up from reference TRBV7-9 and TRBJ2-1, is DTGVSQNPRHKITKRGQNVTFRCDPISEHNRLYWYRQTLGQGPEFLTYFQNEAQLEKSRLLSDRFSAERPKGSFSTLEIQRTEQGDSAMYLCASSTSGSYNEQFFGPGTRLTVL.

V gene TRBV19 combines with J gene TRBJ2-6, with TRBD2 matching 7 bases. Germline-derived CDR1 and CDR2 are LNHDA and SQIVND (reference sequence). The CDR3 is 17 amino acids. The J segment lost 2 bases and the V segment lost 8 bases, leaving 12 bases of the junction unmatched. The CDR3 nucleotides read TGTGCCAGTCTCAAGGGAGCGGGACGAGCTGGGGCCAACGTCCTGACTTTC. Its translation: CASLKGAGRAGANVLTF.

V is TRBV7-9 and J is TRBJ2-2; possibly TRBD1 for D (7 bases). V dropped 3 bases and J dropped 8 bases, with 16 bases sitting between them. Germline V lookup: CDR1 SEHNR, CDR2 FQNEAQ (reference sequence). The CDR3 runs 15 residues. The CDR3 protein is CASSLGMTGTGELFF. Here the CDR3 DNA reads TGTGCCAGCAGCTTGGGCATGACAGGGACTGGGGAGCTGTTTTTT. The full variable domain, with the rest looked up from reference TRBV7-9 and TRBJ2-2, is DTGVSQNPRHKITKRGQNVTFRCDPISEHNRLYWYRQTLGQGPEFLTYFQNEAQLEKSRLLSDRFSAERPKGSFSTLEIQRTEQGDSAMYLCASSLGMTGTGELFFGEGSRLTVL.